This is a list of T cell receptor beta chains from one sample in a study of beta chain features in type 1 diabetes. Here immunoSEQ multiplex PCR was the method, and the copy in TCRdb shows in-frame clones only, minus some. The repertoire has 93,000 or so clones, 25% to 30% of them found once; the top ten carry more than 0.45%. The sample was central memory CD4+ T cells from blood. Every receptor here comes from a woman under 30 with type 1 diabetes. CDR3s include the opening cysteine and the closing phenylalanine or tryptophan. A D gene is named only where the DNA matches it firmly. The size field is filled for only some rows; it gives once, few, many or a size class.

few	TRBJ2-7	TRBV6-5	TRBD2	TGTGCCAGCAGTTATAGCGGGAGGGCAAGGGAGCAGTACTTC	CASSYSGRAREQYF
few	TRBJ2-1	TRBV5-1	TRBD2	TGCGCCAGCAGTGCAGGTAGCGGGAGTGATGAGCAGTTCTTC	CASSAGSGSDEQFF
-	TRBJ2-5	TRBV29-1	-	TGCAGCGTTGCCAGGGGTTACGAGACCCAGTACTTC	CSVARGYETQYF
-	TRBJ2-1	TRBV5-6	-	TGTGCCAGCAGCTTGGGACTAGGTTTACCCTCTGAGCAGTTCTTC	CASSLGLGLPSEQFF
few	TRBJ1-1	TRBV6-5	-	TGTGCCAGCAGTTACCGATCGAACAGAGTCTTCGAAGCTTTCTTT	CASSYRSNRVFEAFF
-	TRBJ2-2	TRBV4-3	-	TGCGCCAGCAGCCAAGAAGGCGGGAAGACCGGGGAGCTGTTTTTT	CASSQEGGKTGELFF
few	TRBJ2-4	TRBV5-6	-	TGTGCCAGCAGCCCCGGGACTCGGGACATTCAGTACTTC	CASSPGTRDIQYF
-	TRBJ1-1	TRBV5-4	-	TGTGCCAGCAGCCCTGACAGTCTGGGCACTGAAGCTTTCTTT	CASSPDSLGTEAFF
-	TRBJ2-1	TRBV10-3	-	TGTGCCATCAGTGATAGCGCCAATTACAATGAGCAGTTCTTC	CAISDSANYNEQFF
few	TRBJ2-7	TRBV10-3	-	TGTGCCATCAGTGCTCAGGGTAGCTCCCAGCAGTACTTC	CAISAQGSSQQYF
once	TRBJ2-3	TRBV18	TRBD2	TGTGCCAGCTCACTTCGACCCCAGCGGGAGGTTGGTGCAGATACGCAGTATTTT	CASSLRPQREVGADTQYF
few	TRBJ2-7	TRBV5-1	TRBD1	TGCGCCAGCAGCCCAGGACAGGGTATGGGCTCCTACGAGCAGTACTTC	CASSPGQGMGSYEQYF
few	TRBJ2-3	TRBV7-2	TRBD1	TGTGCCAGCACCCGGGACCAGGGGGCTACAGATACGCAGTATTTT	CASTRDQGATDTQYF
few	TRBJ1-1	TRBV5-4	TRBD1	TGTGCCAGCAGCTTGGGTCGACAGGGATTTGGTGAAGCTTTCTTT	CASSLGRQGFGEAFF
few	TRBJ2-1	TRBV20-1	-	TGCAGTTCGGCAGGTACCAATGAGCAGTTCTTC	CSSAGTNEQFF
-	TRBJ1-5	TRBV7-9	TRBD1	TGTGCCAGCAGCTTAGGAGGGACAGGGGGCTTGTGGCAGCCCCAGCATTTT	CASSLGGTGGLWQPQHF
-	TRBJ2-1	TRBV7-2	TRBD1	TGTGCCAGCAGCTGGGGACAGGGGAACGGGGAGCAGTTCTTC	CASSWGQGNGEQFF
-	TRBJ1-1	TRBV21-1	-	TGTGCCAGCAGCAAAGAAGCTCCGAAAGGACAGGGAACGACTGAAGCTTTCTTT	CASSKEAPKGQGTTEAFF
-	TRBJ2-5	TRBV5-5	-	TGTGCCAGCAGCCCCGGGGTACTCCAAGAGACCCAGTACTTC	CASSPGVLQETQYF
-	TRBJ1-1	TRBV5-4	-	TGTGCCAGCAGCTTGGTAGGGGACACTGAAGCTTTCTTT	CASSLVGDTEAFF
few	TRBJ2-1	TRBV2	-	TGTGCCAGCAGTTATGCAGTTGAGCAGTTCTTC	CASSYAVEQFF
-	TRBJ2-2	TRBV5-1	-	TGCGCCAGCAGCTTGGGTGGAGGTCCGGCCGGGGAGCTGTTTTTT	CASSLGGGPAGELFF
-	TRBJ1-4	TRBV30	TRBD1	TGTGCCTGGAGTGTCGGGACAGGGGGTAATGAAAAACTGTTTTTT	CAWSVGTGGNEKLFF
few	TRBJ2-3	TRBV28	TRBD2	TGTGCCAGCTCGGTAGCGGGAGCCGTAGATACGCAGTATTTT	CASSVAGAVDTQYF
-	TRBJ2-4	TRBV6-1	-	TGTGCCAGCAGTGACCGGGAGCGGGCCAAAAACATTCAGTACTTC	CASSDRERAKNIQYF
-	TRBJ2-5	TRBV27	-	TGTGCCAGCAGTACCTACAGGGTTGGGGAGACCCAGTACTTC	CASSTYRVGETQYF
few	TRBJ2-7	TRBV20-1	-	TGCAGTGTCAGGATGGGTTACGAGCAGTACTTC	CSVRMGYEQYF
few	TRBJ2-7	TRBV6-1	-	TGTGCCAGCGCGCCTAACTACGAGCAGTACTTC	CASAPNYEQYF
-	TRBJ2-1	TRBV5-6	-	TGTGCCAGCAGCGTACGACAAGAGCAGTTCTTC	CASSVRQEQFF
-	TRBJ2-1	TRBV10-3	-	TGTGCCATCAGTGGGAGGGCCCTATCCTACAATGAGCAGTTCTTC	CAISGRALSYNEQFF
-	TRBJ1-1	TRBV7-3	TRBD1	TGTGCCAGCAGCACAGGGGGTTCGAACACTGAAGCTTTCTTT	CASSTGGSNTEAFF
-	TRBJ2-7	TRBV5-4	-	TGTGCCAGCAGCACACCGATTACCTACGAGCAGTACTTC	CASSTPITYEQYF
many	TRBJ2-6	TRBV25-1	-	TGTGCCAGCAGTGACCGGGGGGCGGACACATCTGGGGCCAACGTCCTGACTTTC	CASSDRGADTSGANVLTF
few	TRBJ2-1	TRBV5-4	TRBD2	TGTGCCAGCAGCACTTTTAGCGGGAATAGCTACAATGAGCAGTTCTTC	CASSTFSGNSYNEQFF
few	TRBJ2-5	TRBV10-3	-	TGTGCCATCAGTGAGTCGGACTATCTCCAAGAGACCCAGTACTTC	CAISESDYLQETQYF
-	TRBJ1-2	TRBV30	TRBD1	TGTGCCTGGAGCCAACAGGGGAATGGCTACACCTTC	CAWSQQGNGYTF
-	TRBJ1-2	TRBV27	-	TGTGCCAGCAGTCCACAGGGTGGGGGCGGTGGCTACACCTTC	CASSPQGGGGGYTF
-	TRBJ2-3	TRBV7-2	-	TGTGCCAGCAGCCCGCGGGACTTCCAAGATACGCAGTATTTT	CASSPRDFQDTQYF
medium-sized	TRBJ2-1	TRBV4-1	TRBD2	TGCGCCAGCAGCCAAGGACTAGCTCGGGAGCAGTTCTTC	CASSQGLAREQFF
-	TRBJ1-3	TRBV18	-	TGTGCCAGCTCACCAACGTCGGACTCCTCTGGAAACACCATATATTTT	CASSPTSDSSGNTIYF
-	TRBJ2-2	TRBV27	-	TGTGCCAGCAGTTTCTCCTGGGCAGGGGAAGGGGAGCTGTTTTTT	CASSFSWAGEGELFF
few	TRBJ2-1	TRBV11-2	TRBD2	TGTGCCAGCAGCTTAGGCCCGGGACTAGCGGGTAACAATGAGCAGTTCTTC	CASSLGPGLAGNNEQFF
-	TRBJ2-6	TRBV5-6	TRBD1	TGTGCCAGCAGCTTGAGGACAGGGAGTCAAGGGGCCAACGTCCTGACTTTC	CASSLRTGSQGANVLTF
-	TRBJ2-2	TRBV6-5	TRBD2	TGTGCCAGCAGTTTACGACTAGCGGGAATCGGGGAGCTGTTTTTT	CASSLRLAGIGELFF